One TCR beta chain is described in this entry. Germline V gene data show CDR1 as SGHRS and CDR2 as YFSETQ. There are 14 residues in the CDR3. V was clipped by 4 bases and J by 2 bases; unmatched bases: 4. The sample comes from a study of blood T cell repertoires in COVID-19. The protocol was immunoSEQ multiplex PCR, while the TCRdb copy is restricted to in-frame clones and leaves out a portion. The table shows about 68,000 clones, with approximately 81% occurring only once. The receptor was isolated from a man aged 45-65 years with active COVID-19. The V and J genes are TRBV5-1 and TRBJ2-7; TRBD2 agrees at 9 bases. The specimen was peripheral blood. The CDR3: CASSPSSGAYEQYF. The CDR3, as DNA: TGCGCCAGCAGCCCTTCTAGCGGGGCCTACGAGCAGTACTTC.